The 23 T cell receptor beta chains below were found in one sample sequenced in a study of cytomegalovirus exposure and HLA in healthy donors. Sequencing was performed with immunoSEQ multiplex PCR; in TCRdb, only in-frame clones are kept and a portion is missing. The data contain 150,000 to 200,000 clones, 85% to 90% of them singletons. Sequenced input: PBMCs. These receptor sequences come from a man aged 18 to 30 in good health and CMV-seropositive.

The chain couples TRBV30 to TRBJ2-7; 9 bases are shared with TRBD1. Looked up from germline, CDR1 is GTSNPN and CDR2 is SVGIG (reference sequence). The V segment lost 0 bases and the J segment 6 bases; nucleotides outside the gene matches: 6. CDR3 length: 14 amino acids. DNA for the CDR3: TGTGCCTGGAGTGTAGGGACAGGGTTTGCCGAGCAGTACTTC. Translating gives CAWSVGTGFAEQYF.

This clone was picked up one time. The gene calls are TRBV7-9 and TRBJ1-2, with D possibly TRBD1 on 5 matching bases. The CDR3 runs to 14 residues. The V gene lost 3 bases and the J gene lost 0 bases, with 8 bases spanning the gap. Germline loops: CDR1 SEHNR, CDR2 FQNEAQ (reference sequence). CDR3 loop: CASSFTGTNYGYTF. As DNA, the CDR3 is TGTGCCAGCAGCTTTACAGGAACTAACTATGGCTACACCTTC.

V gene TRBV28 combines with J gene TRBJ1-5; the D gene is possibly TRBD1 (5 bases). The CDR3 runs 15 residues. V was trimmed by 7 bases and J by 0 bases, leaving 13 bases between them. Germline CDR1 is MDHEN and CDR2 is SYDVKM. The CDR3 DNA reads TGTGCCAGCACCCTACGGGGGTATAGCAATCAGCCCCAGCATTTT. It translates to CASTLRGYSNQPQHF.

The rearrangement links TRBV28 to TRBJ2-7, with no clear D. The CDR3 is 13 amino acids. CDR1 and CDR2 from the germline V gene are MDHEN and SYDVKM. The V end was cut by 8 bases, the J end by 3 bases, with 14 bases between. The CDR3 DNA reads as TGTGCCAGCGGAGACCAGTCTCTCTACGAGCAGTACTTC. Translating it yields CASGDQSLYEQYF.

CDR3 loop: CASSPDRGGGNTIYF. CDR3 nucleotides: TGTGCCAGCAGCCCTGACAGGGGTGGCGGAAACACCATATATTTT. J is TRBJ1-3 and V is TRBV7-9; the match to TRBD1 covers 8 bases. CDR3 length: 15 residues. Germline assignment: CDR1 SEHNR and CDR2 FQNEAQ (reference sequence). Trimming took 5 bases from V and 4 from J; bases not matched to a gene: 7.

The genes are TRBV2 and TRBJ1-1; the D gene is possibly TRBD1 (5 bases). This CDR3 is built from 16 residues. V dropped 6 bases and J dropped 0 bases, with 17 bases sitting between them. Germline CDR1 reads SNHLY; CDR2 reads FYNNEI. The CDR3 nucleotides read TGTGCCAGCAGACCCGCGTGGCAGGGCCTGAACACTGAAGCTTTCTTT. Its translation: CASRPAWQGLNTEAFF.

This clone was detected a few times. CDR3 in amino acids: CASSIQTGLGNEQFF. CDR3 DNA: TGTGCCAGTAGTATTCAAACAGGGTTGGGCAATGAGCAGTTCTTC. This chain connects TRBV19 to TRBJ2-1; a weak D match, TRBD1 (6 bases). Germline values: CDR1 LNHDA, CDR2 SQIVND (reference sequence). V lost 3 bases and J 6 bases, leaving 15 bases between the germline ends. The CDR3 covers 15 residues. Full variable domain (rest looked up from reference TRBV19 and TRBJ2-1): DGGITQSPKYLFRKEGQNVTLSCEQNLNHDAMYWYRQDPGQGLRLIYYSQIVNDFQKGDIAEGYSVSREKKESFPLTVTSAQKNPTAFYLCASSIQTGLGNEQFFGPGTRLTVL.

This chain joins TRBV19 and TRBJ2-3, with 8 bases fitting TRBD2. This CDR3 is 14 amino acids long. The V gene's germline CDR1 is LNHDA and CDR2 SQIVND (reference sequence). V was clipped by 6 bases and J by 5 bases; unmatched bases: 7. CDR3 loop: CASRGREGRDTQYF. The CDR3 DNA follows: TGTGCCAGTAGGGGTCGGGAGGGCCGAGATACGCAGTATTTT.

The CDR3 is CAWSGLREGNNEQFF. The CDR3 DNA follows: TGTGCCTGGAGTGGGTTGCGGGAGGGTAACAATGAGCAGTTCTTC. This chain links TRBV30 with TRBJ2-1; 9 bases are a match to TRBD2. The CDR3 sequence is 15 residues long. The V segment lost 1 base and the J segment 5 bases; nucleotides outside the gene matches: 6. Germline assignment: CDR1 GTSNPN and CDR2 SVGIG (reference sequence).

CDR3 loop: CASSPPGQSYEQYF. Here the CDR3 DNA reads TGTGCCAGCTCACCACCGGGACAAAGCTACGAGCAGTACTTC. This chain connects TRBV18 to TRBJ2-7; perhaps TRBD1 as D (6 bases). The CDR3 contains 14 residues. The germline V gene has CDR1 KGHSH and CDR2 LQKENI. With 0 bases removed from V and 3 bases from J, the gap between germline ends came to 9 bases.

The chain has TRBV28 and TRBJ2-2; D may be TRBD1 (6 bases). The CDR3 is 16 amino acids. Trimming took off 6 bases at V and 4 bases at J, with 18 bases between the two ends. Looked up from germline, CDR1 is MDHEN and CDR2 is SYDVKM. DNA of the CDR3: TGTGCCAGCAGGCCTCAACCCATACAGGGCACCGGGGAGCTGTTTTTT. Its translation is CASRPQPIQGTGELFF.

In its sample, this clone was seen once. This chain joins TRBV6-1 and TRBJ1-2; D perhaps matches TRBD1 (6 bases). Germline V gene sequence: CDR1 MNHNS, CDR2 SASEGT. The ends were cut back, 3 bases at V and 5 bases at J, with 10 bases in the middle. The CDR3 length is 13 residues. CDR3 nucleotides: TGTGCCAGCAGTGAGACAGGAAAATATGGCTACACCTTC. It encodes CASSETGKYGYTF.

J is TRBJ2-5 and V is TRBV6-1; no definite D call. CDR1 is MNHNS, CDR2 SASEGT, per germline. V was trimmed by 6 bases and J by 4 bases, leaving 6 bases between them. This CDR3 is 11 amino acids long. CDR3 coding DNA: TGTGCCAGCAGCCTAGGAGAGACCCAGTACTTC. Translated, it gives CASSLGETQYF.

The V call is TRBV5-6, the J call TRBJ2-7; TRBD1 is a possible D gene (5 bases). The CDR3 consists of 13 residues. Trimming removed 1 base at V and 6 bases at J, with 11 bases between. Looked up from germline, CDR1 is SGHDT and CDR2 is YYEEEE. DNA of the CDR3: TGTGCCAGCAGCTTGTACAGGAGCCGCGAGCAGTACTTC. Protein sequence: CASSLYRSREQYF.

About this clone: Other DNA sequences in the sample encode the same CDR3. The chain combines TRBV15 with TRBJ2-1; 10 bases are a match to TRBD2. Germline V gene data show CDR1 as LNHNV and CDR2 as YYDKDF (reference sequence). The J segment lost 0 bases and the V segment lost 3 bases, leaving 8 bases of the junction unmatched. CDR3 size: 18 residues. In DNA form, the CDR3 reads TGTGCCACCAGCAGGGGGCATTCTAGCGGGAGCTCCTACAATGAGCAGTTCTTC. It specifies CATSRGHSSGSSYNEQFF.

The genes are TRBV29-1 and TRBJ2-5, with 12 bases that match TRBD2. The ends lost 0 bases at V and 0 bases at J; junction bases unmatched: 2. The CDR3 extends over 16 amino acids. Germline V gives CDR1 SQVTM, CDR2 ANQGSEA. CDR3 loop: CSVEELAGGNQETQYF. As DNA, the CDR3 is TGCAGCGTTGAAGAACTAGCGGGAGGAAACCAAGAGACCCAGTACTTC.

In its sample, this clone was seen a few times. Here the CDR3 reads CASSPSSGLADNEQFF. The CDR3 coding sequence is TGTGCCAGCAGCCCTAGTTCGGGACTAGCGGACAATGAGCAGTTCTTC. This chain joins TRBV11-2 and TRBJ2-1; 11 bases are a match to TRBD2. The CDR3 is 16 amino acids. Germline CDR1 and CDR2: SGHAT and FQNNGV. V was pared by 5 bases and J by 5 bases, with 8 bases of the junction left unmatched.

The rearrangement links TRBV15 to TRBJ2-5; 11 nucleotides align to TRBD2. Germline V lookup: CDR1 LNHNV, CDR2 YYDKDF (reference sequence). V shed 4 bases and J 0 bases; nucleotides not matched to a gene: 7. The CDR3 has 17 residues. CDR3 sequence reads: CATSNILAGVDQETQYF. The CDR3 DNA sequence: TGTGCCACCAGCAACATACTAGCGGGAGTCGACCAAGAGACCCAGTACTTC.

This clone was counted a single time. This chain links TRBV7-9 with TRBJ2-7; 9 bases are a match to TRBD1. CDR3 size: 15 residues. From germline, CDR1 is SEHNR and CDR2 FQNEAQ (reference sequence). After removal of 5 bases from V and 4 bases from J, the junction contained 9 bases not matched to a gene. CDR3 nucleotide sequence: TGTGCCAGCAGCCTCCAGGGACAGGGTTTATACGAGCAGTACTTC. Amino acid sequence: CASSLQGQGLYEQYF. The variable domain in full, with the rest retrieved from reference TRBV7-9 and TRBJ2-7, is DTGVSQNPRHKITKRGQNVTFRCDPISEHNRLYWYRQTLGQGPEFLTYFQNEAQLEKSRLLSDRFSAERPKGSFSTLEIQRTEQGDSAMYLCASSLQGQGLYEQYFGPGTRLTVT.

V and J are TRBV10-3 and TRBJ2-2; 10 positions match TRBD1. The junction had 5 bases not matched to a gene; V was cut back by 6 bases and J by 4 bases. The germline CDR1 and CDR2 sequences are ENHRY and SYGVKD. CDR3 size: 15 residues. CDR3 coding DNA: TGTGCCATCAGCGTGGACAGGGGGGGCACCGGGGAGCTGTTTTTT. This gives the protein CAISVDRGGTGELFF.

The chain couples TRBV5-1 to TRBJ2-7; TRBD1 agrees at 9 bases. This CDR3 is 14 amino acids long. From germline, CDR1 is SGHRS and CDR2 YFSETQ. Trimming removed 3 bases from V and 3 bases from J; junction bases left unmatched: 4. CDR3 residues: CASSSDRGNYEQYF. The DNA of the CDR3 is TGCGCCAGCAGCTCCGACAGGGGGAACTACGAGCAGTACTTC. The entire variable domain, with the rest obtained from reference TRBV5-1 and TRBJ2-7, is as follows: KAGVTQTPRYLIKTRGQQVTLSCSPISGHRSVSWYQQTPGQGLQFLFEYFSETQRNKGNFPGRFSGRQFSNSRSEMNVSTLELGDSALYLCASSSDRGNYEQYFGPGTRLTVT.

This chain uses TRBV2 with TRBJ2-7; TRBD1 might be the D (6 bases). This CDR3 has 11 residues. Germline V CDR1 and CDR2: SNHLY, FYNNEI. V lost 6 bases and J lost 3, with 6 bases in between. The CDR3 here is CASRGHYEQYF. The CDR3 DNA reads as TGTGCCAGCAGGGGACACTACGAGCAGTACTTC. Supplemented by reference TRBV2 and TRBJ2-7, the full variable domain reads EPEVTQTPSHQVTQMGQEVILRCVPISNHLYFYWYRQILGQKVEFLVSFYNNEISEKSEIFDDQFSVERPDGSNFTLKIRSTKLEDSAMYFCASRGHYEQYFGPGTRLTVT.

The chain combines TRBV18 with TRBJ1-3; D ambiguous. Germline assignment: CDR1 KGHSH and CDR2 LQKENI. There are 15 residues in the CDR3. V lost 4 bases, J lost 4 bases, and 14 bases lay in between. CDR3 sequence reads: CASSRDLQRGNTIYF. CDR3 coding DNA: TGTGCCAGCTCACGAGATCTACAGCGGGGAAACACCATATATTTT.